Below, 17 T cell receptor beta chains from the same sample are listed, as sequenced in a study of T cells after yellow fever vaccination. MiXCR, run by TCRdb on the 5' RACE reads, gives a single entry per CDR3 protein. The sample has some 350,000 distinct CDR3 sequences, roughly 8.7% seen once. Sample: PBMCs, taken on the day of the first yellow fever vaccination. The receptors here all came from a man between 18 and 35 years old who received the YFV17D yellow fever vaccine.

This clonotype was observed a few times. The chain uses TRBV10-3 and TRBJ2-1, with D possibly called TRBD1 or TRBD2 (6 bases each). The germline V gene encodes CDR1 ENHRY and CDR2 SYGVKD. This CDR3 spans 16 amino acids. Trimming took 1 base from V and 4 from J, leaving 14 bases between them. CDR3: CAISEFRGDPYNEQFF. CDR3 nucleotides: TGTGCCATCAGTGAGTTTAGGGGGGACCCTTACAATGAGCAGTTCTTC.

The chain combines TRBV7-3 with TRBJ2-3; D is unclear. Germline values: CDR1 SGHTA, CDR2 FQGTGA. The CDR3 contains 18 residues. The V end was cut by 5 bases, the J end by 6 bases, with 27 bases between. As DNA, the CDR3 is TGTGCCAGCAGCCCCGACCCCGTAGACCCGAGAGCCGCCGATACGCAGTATTTT. Protein sequence: CASSPDPVDPRAADTQYF.

This clonotype was observed a handful of times. V and J are TRBV29-1 and TRBJ1-2; D remains unclear. The CDR3 consists of 14 residues. V was shortened by 0 bases and J by 4 bases, with 12 bases between the two germline ends. CDR1 is SQVTM and CDR2 is ANQGSEA in the germline V gene. The CDR3 loop reads CSVEDLRLPYGYTF. CDR3 bases: TGCAGCGTTGAAGATCTGAGGCTGCCCTATGGCTACACCTTC.

The CDR3 DNA follows: TGTGCCAGCAGCTTAGTTTCGGGATCTATCAATCAGCCCCAGCATTTT. This codes for CASSLVSGSINQPQHF. V gene TRBV7-2 combines with J gene TRBJ1-5, with D unresolved. The length of the CDR3 is 16 residues. The germline V and J ends were trimmed by 1 base and 3 bases, with 13 bases remaining between them. Germline loops: CDR1 SGHTA, CDR2 FQGNSA.

The chain joins TRBV21-1 to TRBJ1-5; TRBD1, the D gene given by the table, was not confirmed from the DNA. TRBV21-1 is a pseudogene locus. The CDR3 runs 15 residues. CDR3 amino acids: CASSKGGAGNQPQHF. The CDR3, as DNA: TGTGCCAGCAGCAAAGGGGGGGCTGGCAATCAGCCCCAGCATTTT.

The gene calls are TRBV19 and TRBJ1-2; 12 nucleotides line up with TRBD1. The ends lost 9 bases at V and 5 bases at J; junction bases unmatched: 13. This CDR3 is built from 16 residues. CDR1 LNHDA and CDR2 SQIVND come from the germline V gene (reference sequence). This CDR3 reads CASRIPGQGALYGYTF. The CDR3 DNA reads as TGTGCCAGCAGGATACCGGGACAGGGGGCTCTTTATGGCTACACCTTC.

The rearrangement uses TRBV5-1 and TRBJ2-3; TRBD1 might be the D (6 bases). V lost 1 base and J 2 bases, leaving 8 bases between the germline ends. CDR3 length equals 14 residues. Germline CDR1 is SGHRS and CDR2 is YFSETQ. DNA for the CDR3: TGCGCCAGCAGCTTGAGGGGGTTCACAGATACGCAGTATTTT. Protein product: CASSLRGFTDTQYF.

The V and J genes are TRBV7-9 and TRBJ2-7; maybe TRBD1 (6 bases). This CDR3 has 16 residues. The germline gives CDR1 SEHNR, CDR2 FQNEAQ (reference sequence). Trimming cost V 5 bases and J 0 bases, with 17 bases left between them. CDR3 sequence: CASSLQEGQHSYEQYF. As DNA, the CDR3 is TGTGCCAGCAGCCTTCAAGAGGGACAACACTCCTACGAGCAGTACTTC.

This chain joins TRBV12-3 or TRBV12-4 and TRBJ1-3; D is undetermined. The CDR3 has 15 residues. The V gene lost 3 bases and the J gene lost 5 bases, with 14 bases spanning the gap. The CDR3 region has the DNA TGTGCCAGCAGTTTTGTGAGGGTAGGGAGAAACACCATATATTTT. This encodes CASSFVRVGRNTIYF.

This chain connects TRBV7-2 to TRBJ1-1; a possible D gene is TRBD1 (5 bases). Germline loops: CDR1 SGHTA, CDR2 FQGNSA. V was shortened by 3 bases and J by 4 bases, with 12 bases between the two germline ends. The CDR3 contains 14 residues. This chain's CDR3 is CASSLGVMGTEAFF. In DNA form, the CDR3 reads TGTGCCAGCAGCTTGGGGGTCATGGGCACTGAAGCTTTCTTT.

This clonotype was picked up a small number of times. The chain is built from TRBV4-2 and TRBJ1-1; D remains ambiguous. The germline V gene has CDR1 LGHNA and CDR2 YNFKEQ. V was pared by 1 base and J by 5 bases, with 11 bases between. The length of the CDR3 is 14 residues. In DNA, the CDR3 is TGTGCCAGCAGCCAAGGTTCGGGTGGGACTGAAGCTTTCTTT. Translating gives CASSQGSGGTEAFF.

The chain recombines TRBV4-1 with TRBJ1-5; perhaps TRBD1 as D (5 bases). The germline gives CDR1 MGHRA, CDR2 YSYEKL. V lost 4 bases and J lost 11, with 15 bases in between. The CDR3 contains 13 residues. Here the CDR3 DNA reads TGCGCCAGCAGCCCACTGGGGGGGTCGGCCCAGCATTTT. Its translation: CASSPLGGSAQHF.

This clonotype was recorded at least ten times. This chain uses TRBV20-1 with TRBJ2-3; perhaps D is TRBD1 or TRBD2 (5 bases each). The CDR3 runs to 14 residues. Germline values: CDR1 DFQATT, CDR2 SNEGSKA (reference sequence). The V and J ends lost 6 bases and 6 bases respectively, with 19 bases between them. This chain's CDR3 is CSAPLEGTWDTQYF. CDR3 nucleotide sequence: TGCAGTGCGCCGCTCGAGGGGACGTGGGATACGCAGTATTTT.

The sample holds a few counts of this clonotype. This chain uses TRBV6-2 or TRBV6-3 with TRBJ2-7, with 8 positions matching TRBD1. The CDR3 runs to 17 residues. The germline gives CDR1 MNHEY, CDR2 SVGEGT. The junction had 15 bases not matched to a gene; V was cut back by 5 bases and J by 3 bases. CDR3 coding DNA: TGTGCCAGCAGTACGACAGGGGAACTCTCATTTTTCTACGAGCAGTACGTC. Its translation: CASSTTGELSFFYEQYV.

This clonotype was seen at least ten times. This chain uses TRBV5-1 with TRBJ2-1; 11 bases fit TRBD2. Trimming at V came to 5 bases and at J to 4 bases, leaving 5 bases not matched to a gene. The CDR3 length is 15 residues. Looked up from germline, CDR1 is SGHRS and CDR2 is YFSETQ. CDR3 sequence reads: CASRSSGGTYNEQFF. The CDR3 bases are TGCGCCAGCAGATCTAGCGGGGGGACTTACAATGAGCAGTTCTTC.

In its sample, this clonotype was seen many times. The rearrangement joins TRBV12-5 to TRBJ2-2; D gene ambiguous. This CDR3 has 14 residues. Germline V CDR1 and CDR2: LGHNT, FRNRAP. The V and J ends lost 6 bases and 3 bases respectively, with 11 bases between them. The CDR3 DNA follows: TGTGCTAGTGGGAATGACATCTACACCGGGGAGCTGTTTTTT. It is translated as CASGNDIYTGELFF.

This clonotype was counted between two and nine times. The chain recombines TRBV21-1 with TRBJ1-5; TRBD1, as called in the table, went unchecked against the DNA. TRBV21-1 is reported as a pseudogene. CDR3 length: 19 residues. DNA of the CDR3: TGTGCCAGCAGCAAAGCCCACCTAGTCAGGACAGGGCACAATCAGCCCCAGCATTTT. This translates into CASSKAHLVRTGHNQPQHF.